Described below is a single T cell receptor (beta chain) sequence and its context. This clonotype was counted between two and nine times. Its specific antigen is unknown. No much larger clone is present one base from it, and per-base qualities are unavailable. The library was produced with PCR. The sequencing machine was an Illumina HiSeq 2500. TCR library preparation used molecular barcoding, with unique molecular identifiers applied to normalize quantification of the TCRbeta repertoire. TCRdb trimmed public reads at Q25 via fastp, called clones via MiXCR and kept in-frame beta chains. One record per CDR3 amino acid sequence lists the most common genes and DNA. In all, the sample holds hundreds of thousands of distinct CDR3 sequences, and 17% of those were seen once. About 45% of the sample belongs to the ten largest clones. The entry originates in a study of T-cell reconstitution after alpha-beta-depleted transplantation in children (dated by TCRdb to about 2016). About the investigation overall: Using TCR repertoire profiling, the study followed T-cell immune reconstitution in a quantitative way in children after TCRalphabeta/CD19-depleted allogeneic hematopoietic cell transplantation.

What the study reported, not specific to this receptor: Hyperexpanded clone frequencies declined over subsequent months; after one year, T-cell counts and TCRbeta diversity were mostly attributed to newly produced T cells. In some patients, the high TCRbeta diversity seen at day 60 was put down to recipient T cells and intrathymic progenitors that had survived conditioning. Apparently early alphabetaT-cell count recovery about two months after transplant reportedly relied on only several hundred rapidly expanded clones derived from non-depleted graft cells.

V is pruned by 4 bases and J by 7 bases, leaving 5 bases of the junction without a gene match. Inclusive of the bounding cysteine and phenylalanine, the CDR3 is 14 residues long. Solely the CDR3 DNA is kept, with 42 bases framed from the first base. For CDR1 and CDR2, the germline V gene lists SGHTA and FQGNSA. The treatment or condition tag for this specimen amounts to: allogeneic hematopoietic cell transplantation with graft depleted of TCRalphabeta T cells and CD19 B cells. The children who served as transplant recipients had been given grafts of TCRalphabeta/CD19-depleted allogeneic hematopoietic cells.

Sequenced here: PBMCs, mostly from graft donor cells, sampled 360 days after TCRalphabeta/CD19-depleted stem cell transplant. This TCR was sampled from a male patient aged 2 to 9 who had a stem cell transplant for acute lymphoblastic leukemia, so the T cells may come from the graft donor. The rearranged chain carries TRBV7-2 and TRBJ2-1; the central 9 bases match TRBD2. The CDR3 reads CASSWRLAANEQFF. The nucleotide sequence is TGTGCCAGCAGCTGGCGACTAGCGGCAAATGAGCAGTTCTTC.